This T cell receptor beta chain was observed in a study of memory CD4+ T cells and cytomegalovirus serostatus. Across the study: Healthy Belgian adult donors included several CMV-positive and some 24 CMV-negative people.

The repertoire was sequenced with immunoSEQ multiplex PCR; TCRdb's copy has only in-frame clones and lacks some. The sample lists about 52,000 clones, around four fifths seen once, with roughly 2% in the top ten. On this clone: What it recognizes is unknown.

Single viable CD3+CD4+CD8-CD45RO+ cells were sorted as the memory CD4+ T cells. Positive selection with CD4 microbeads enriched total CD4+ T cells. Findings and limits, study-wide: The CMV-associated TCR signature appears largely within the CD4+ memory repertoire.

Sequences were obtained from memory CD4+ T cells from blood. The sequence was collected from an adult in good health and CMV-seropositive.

Here the CDR3 DNA reads TGTGCCAGCATCGTAGGCCGATTCAACACCGGGGAGCTGTTTTTT. This codes for CASIVGRFNTGELFF. The chain links TRBV7-8 to TRBJ2-2; D is uncertain. The CDR3 consists of 15 residues. Germline CDR1 and CDR2: SGHVS and FQNEAQ. V dropped 7 bases and J dropped 2 bases, with 14 bases sitting between them.